This T cell receptor (beta chain) was profiled in a study of beta chain features in type 1 diabetes. Turning to the study itself: No age, gender or cell yield differences were seen between patients and healthy donors. Study results and limitations: Type 1 diabetes patients showed a moderate but significant shortening of TCRB CDR3s in all four CD4+ subsets.

J gave up 2 bases and V 4 bases, and 5 bases lay outside the gene matches. Per germline, CDR1 MNHEY and CDR2 SMNVEV (reference sequence). The CDR3 runs 16 residues. Sampling consisted of one heparinised blood draw per donor, averaging about 116 mL. A sort by CD45RO/CCR7/CD25/CD127/CD95/CD27 yielded CD4+ naive, central memory, regulatory and stem cell-like memory cells. Points on this clone: Its antigen is currently unknown.

Expressed TCRB transcripts got sequenced, as all isolated RNA was reverse transcribed. Generated by immunoSEQ multiplex PCR, the TCRdb table keeps only in-frame clones and is missing some. The data contain about 240,000 clones, roughly 14% of them singletons. What was sequenced was naive CD4+ T cells from blood. The chain carries TRBV27 and TRBJ2-2; the match to TRBD2 covers 9 bases. This TCR derives from a man aged 25-40 years with type 1 diabetes. The CDR3 coding sequence is TGTGCCAGCAGTTCCGTAGCGGGAGCAAACACCGGGGAGCTGTTTTTT. Its translation: CASSSVAGANTGELFF.